This is a list of T cell receptor beta chains from one sample in a study of cytomegalovirus exposure and HLA in healthy donors. Clones were read by immunoSEQ multiplex PCR, and TCRdb kept only the in-frame ones, dropping some. The repertoire consists of about 130,000 clones, with around 80% occurring once and the leading ten covering around 3.6%. The sample consisted of PBMCs. These receptors were obtained from a woman aged 35 to 49 in good health and CMV-seronegative. Both conserved end residues are part of each CDR3. The D gene is left open where the match is weak. Size is stated for part of the rows, as once, few or many counts, or as a class when the clone is expanded.

d_call: TRBD2; clone_size: once; v_call: TRBV15; j_call: TRBJ2-2; cdr3_nt: TGTGCCACCAGCAGAAGCGGGACTAAGGCCGGGGAGCTGTTTTTT; cdr3_aa: CATSRSGTKAGELFF
d_call: TRBD1; clone_size: .; v_call: TRBV19; j_call: TRBJ2-7; cdr3_nt: TGTGCCAGTAGTCCACAGGGGTTCTACGAGCAGTACTTC; cdr3_aa: CASSPQGFYEQYF
d_call: .; clone_size: .; v_call: TRBV10-3; j_call: TRBJ1-1; cdr3_nt: TGTGCCATCACAAGAACAGGGTTGAACACTGAAGCTTTCTTT; cdr3_aa: CAITRTGLNTEAFF
d_call: .; clone_size: once; v_call: TRBV6-6; j_call: TRBJ2-7; cdr3_nt: TGTGCCAGCACCCCAGGGGGGCCCTACGAGCAGTACTTC; cdr3_aa: CASTPGGPYEQYF
d_call: .; clone_size: .; v_call: TRBV7-2; j_call: TRBJ1-2; cdr3_nt: TGTGCCAGCAGCTTAGAGGCAGGAGGTGGCTACACCTTC; cdr3_aa: CASSLEAGGGYTF
d_call: .; clone_size: few; v_call: TRBV2; j_call: TRBJ2-4; cdr3_nt: TGTGCCAGCTCCCCGAGCAACATTCAGTACTTC; cdr3_aa: CASSPSNIQYF
d_call: .; clone_size: few; v_call: TRBV27; j_call: TRBJ1-4; cdr3_nt: TGTGCCAGCAGTTTTTCGGGAACTAATGAAAAACTGTTTTTT; cdr3_aa: CASSFSGTNEKLFF
d_call: TRBD2; clone_size: many; v_call: TRBV7-9; j_call: TRBJ2-1; cdr3_nt: TGTGCCAGCAGCTTACTAGCGGGAGGTGTAAATGAGCAGTTCTTC; cdr3_aa: CASSLLAGGVNEQFF
d_call: TRBD2; clone_size: .; v_call: TRBV6-1; j_call: TRBJ2-7; cdr3_nt: TGTGCCAGCAGAATTGGGACTAGCGGGAGAGGTGAGCAGTACTTC; cdr3_aa: CASRIGTSGRGEQYF
d_call: .; clone_size: .; v_call: TRBV10-3; j_call: TRBJ2-2; cdr3_nt: TGTGCCATCAGTGAGTCTAGCAGCGCGAACACCGGGGAGCTGTTTTTT; cdr3_aa: CAISESSSANTGELFF
d_call: TRBD2; clone_size: few; v_call: TRBV10-3; j_call: TRBJ2-7; cdr3_nt: TGTGCCATCAGTGAGAAAGAGCGGGAGGGCTACGAGCAGTACTTC; cdr3_aa: CAISEKEREGYEQYF
d_call: .; clone_size: .; v_call: TRBV7-2; j_call: TRBJ2-1; cdr3_nt: TGTGCCAGCAGCTTACAGGGGAGGGGTGAGCAGTTCTTC; cdr3_aa: CASSLQGRGEQFF
d_call: .; clone_size: .; v_call: TRBV11-2; j_call: TRBJ1-6; cdr3_nt: TGTGCCAGCAGCCCCAGGGGCCCCCAGGGTAATTCACCCCTCCACTTT; cdr3_aa: CASSPRGPQGNSPLHF
d_call: TRBD1; clone_size: .; v_call: TRBV7-9; j_call: TRBJ1-5; cdr3_nt: TGTGCCAGCAGTTCAGGGGGAAGCAATCAGCCCCAGCATTTT; cdr3_aa: CASSSGGSNQPQHF
d_call: TRBD2; clone_size: .; v_call: TRBV15; j_call: TRBJ2-7; cdr3_nt: TGTGCCACCAGCGAACTCGGGACTAGCGGGAGGGGCGAGCAGTACTTC; cdr3_aa: CATSELGTSGRGEQYF
d_call: .; clone_size: .; v_call: TRBV21-1; j_call: TRBJ1-5; cdr3_nt: TGTGCCAGCAGCCCTACTGGACATCCCCCGACTCAGCCCCAGCATTTT; cdr3_aa: CASSPTGHPPTQPQHF
d_call: .; clone_size: few; v_call: TRBV6-6; j_call: TRBJ2-4; cdr3_nt: TGTGCCAGCAGTCCCCATGCCAAAAACATTCAGTACTTC; cdr3_aa: CASSPHAKNIQYF
d_call: TRBD2; clone_size: .; v_call: TRBV7-3; j_call: TRBJ2-3; cdr3_nt: TGTGCCAGCAGCCCGCGACTAGCGGGAGAAGATACGCAGTATTTT; cdr3_aa: CASSPRLAGEDTQYF
d_call: .; clone_size: .; v_call: TRBV7-2; j_call: TRBJ2-6; cdr3_nt: TGTGCCAGCAGCTCGGAGGGCTCTGGGGCCAACGTCCTGACTTTC; cdr3_aa: CASSSEGSGANVLTF
d_call: TRBD1; clone_size: .; v_call: TRBV7-9; j_call: TRBJ1-1; cdr3_nt: TGTGCCAGCACTACAAGGGGGCCGGACACTGAAGCTTTCTTT; cdr3_aa: CASTTRGPDTEAFF
d_call: TRBD2; clone_size: .; v_call: TRBV2; j_call: TRBJ2-5; cdr3_nt: TGTGCCAGCAGCCGGACTAGCGGGAGTAGGGGCCAAGAGACCCAGTACTTC; cdr3_aa: CASSRTSGSRGQETQYF
d_call: .; clone_size: .; v_call: TRBV6-5; j_call: TRBJ1-6; cdr3_nt: TGTGCCAGCAGTCGGGGGGCCAATTCACCCCTCCACTTT; cdr3_aa: CASSRGANSPLHF
d_call: .; clone_size: .; v_call: TRBV9; j_call: TRBJ1-3; cdr3_nt: TGTGCCAGCAGCGCGGCGACAGGCCCCTCTGGAAACACCATATATTTT; cdr3_aa: CASSAATGPSGNTIYF
d_call: .; clone_size: .; v_call: TRBV29-1; j_call: TRBJ1-2; cdr3_nt: TGCAGCGTTGCCAGGCAAAGCTATGGCTACACCTTC; cdr3_aa: CSVARQSYGYTF
d_call: TRBD2; clone_size: .; v_call: TRBV29-1; j_call: TRBJ2-3; cdr3_nt: TGCAGCGTTGAACTAGCGGGGGGCAGAGATACGCAGTATTTT; cdr3_aa: CSVELAGGRDTQYF
d_call: .; clone_size: .; v_call: TRBV9; j_call: TRBJ2-5; cdr3_nt: TGTGCCAGCAGCTCTGGAGGGCTCCAAGAGACCCAGTACTTC; cdr3_aa: CASSSGGLQETQYF
d_call: .; clone_size: .; v_call: TRBV6-6; j_call: TRBJ1-1; cdr3_nt: TGTGCCAGCAGTTACCAGGACAGAGTCACTGAAGCTTTCTTT; cdr3_aa: CASSYQDRVTEAFF
d_call: TRBD1; clone_size: many; v_call: TRBV29-1; j_call: TRBJ1-4; cdr3_nt: TGCAGCGTTCGTCTCGGGACAGGGTATGAAAAACTGTTTTTT; cdr3_aa: CSVRLGTGYEKLFF
d_call: .; clone_size: .; v_call: TRBV28; j_call: TRBJ2-7; cdr3_nt: TGTGCCAGCAGTTTTGGGGGGTTGGCCTACGAGCAGTACTTC; cdr3_aa: CASSFGGLAYEQYF
d_call: TRBD1; clone_size: .; v_call: TRBV5-1; j_call: TRBJ1-1; cdr3_nt: TGCGCCAGCAGCTTTCGACAGGGGGGGACTGAAGCTTTCTTT; cdr3_aa: CASSFRQGGTEAFF
d_call: .; clone_size: .; v_call: TRBV6-1; j_call: TRBJ2-7; cdr3_nt: TGTGCCAGCAGTGAATCACGCTACGAGCAGTACTTC; cdr3_aa: CASSESRYEQYF
d_call: .; clone_size: .; v_call: TRBV19; j_call: TRBJ1-2; cdr3_nt: TGTGCCAGTAGTCCAACCCGGGGTAACTATGGCTACACCTTC; cdr3_aa: CASSPTRGNYGYTF
d_call: .; clone_size: .; v_call: TRBV27; j_call: TRBJ1-2; cdr3_nt: TGTGCCAGCGGGAGGGTCGCACCGTCTAACTATGGCTACACCTTC; cdr3_aa: CASGRVAPSNYGYTF
d_call: .; clone_size: .; v_call: TRBV7-2; j_call: TRBJ2-1; cdr3_nt: TGTGCCAGCAGCTTGCGGACTGGATACAATGAGCAGTTCTTC; cdr3_aa: CASSLRTGYNEQFF
d_call: TRBD2; clone_size: .; v_call: TRBV7-3; j_call: TRBJ2-3; cdr3_nt: TGTGCCAGCGGTCCCGGGGGGGCAGATACGCAGTATTTT; cdr3_aa: CASGPGGADTQYF
d_call: TRBD1; clone_size: once; v_call: TRBV19; j_call: TRBJ1-1; cdr3_nt: TGTGCCAGTAGCTACCTCCCAGGGGGCGCTGAATGGGCTTTCTTT; cdr3_aa: CASSYLPGGAEWAFF